This T cell receptor beta chain was sequenced in a study of blood T cell repertoires in COVID-19 (dated by TCRdb to between 2020 and 2021). Describing the broader study: Samples from collaborators originated in the United States, Italy and Spain and spanned both the acute and convalescent phases of COVID-19. Deeply sampled blood TCRbeta repertoires from subjects exposed to, actively infected with, or recovered from COVID-19 were included in the dataset. The material from the prospective study consisted of cDNA or gDNA derived from T cells, B-cell-depleted T cells, or PBMCs. The repertoires were released in a freely available public database intended as a resource for research on the immune response to SARS-CoV-2. Sample metadata almost always included a de-identified subject ID, COVID-19 status, age in years and sex. Where available, HLA class I and class II types were taken from metadata supplied by the sample provider and were not determined by assay-based typing. The samples were drawn from two sources: the first 160 participants of the ongoing ImmuneRACE study, and over 950 subjects contributed by 6 global collaborators. The paper as a whole reports these results and caveats: Clinical and demographic metadata were provided uncurated, with the amount varying by source and participant.

TCRbeta CDR3 regions were amplified from genomic DNA by means of the immunoSEQ Assay, a bias-controlled multiplex PCR. In the source study's methods: Nucleated cell counts per sample were estimated from amplification of reference gene primers within the assay. Sequence reads were collapsed and filtered to measure the absolute abundance of every unique TCRbeta CDR3 rearrangement. For each sample, productive Simpson clonality was calculated by taking the square root of Simpson's diversity index across productive rearrangements. What TCRdb holds here is the immuneACCESS table cut down to in-frame rearrangements. Part of the clones is not present; checked against another copy, under half of the missing clones reflect an unresolved V gene, and the others are unexplained. V, J and clone size are taken as reported in that table, and D and trimming were inferred from the DNA itself. In all, the sample holds some 130,000 clones, and approximately 88% of those were seen once. Clones ranked in the top ten supply approximately 18% of the sample.

In the germline V gene, CDR1 corresponds to SNHLY and CDR2 to FYNNEI. Trimmed from V: 7 bases; trimmed from J: 11 bases; junction bases lacking a gene match: 17. Inclusive of the bounding cysteine and phenylalanine, the CDR3 is 15 residues long. Here the CDR3 DNA is all that survives: 45 bases in frame from base 1. A note on this clone: Which antigen it targets is not known. No base quality values were provided; no much bigger clone lies one nucleotide off.

The collaborating institutions used their own protocols to collect whole blood in K2EDTA tubes. For TCRbeta analysis, collaborator samples were shipped as frozen whole blood, as isolated PBMCs, or as DNA extracted from either sample type. This clonotype was sampled from an elderly woman with acute or convalescent COVID-19. The specimen sequenced was peripheral blood. This chain joins TRBV2 to TRBJ2-7; TRBD2 agrees with 10 junctional bases. CDR3 protein: CASIGLAASRNTKYF. In nucleotides, the sequence is TGTGCCAGCATTGGACTAGCGGCTTCCCGAAACACTAAGTACTTC.